These 11 T cell receptor beta chains originate from one sample sequenced in a study of CD8+ T cells in alopecia areata. Isolated RNA was reverse transcribed into cDNA used as the sequencing template. Only in-frame clones appear in the TCRdb table, and some are missing; sequencing was by immunoSEQ multiplex PCR. The sample lists around 200,000 clones, roughly 60% occurring once. The material was CD4+ T cells sorted from blood, obtained at week 0. These receptors originate from a human donor with alopecia areata.

The chain is built from TRBV7-6 and TRBJ2-1; D is possibly TRBD2 (5 bases). V lost 0 bases, J lost 2 bases, and 20 bases lay in between. Germline V gene data show CDR1 as SGHVS and CDR2 as FNYEAQ. The CDR3 has 19 residues. Written as DNA, the CDR3 is TGTGCCAGCAGCTTAGCGCTAAATGGGAGAATGACTACCTACAATGAGCAGTTCTTC. Protein product: CASSLALNGRMTTYNEQFF.

This clone has a handful of counts. The chain uses TRBV29-1 and TRBJ2-5; D is unclear. V gave up 3 bases and J gave up 5 bases, with 10 bases separating them. CDR1 and CDR2 (germline): SQVTM, ANQGSEA. The CDR3 consists of 12 residues. DNA of the CDR3: TGCAGCGTTGATGTAGGAGTGGAGACCCAGTACTTC. Translation: CSVDVGVETQYF.

This sequence joins TRBV5-1 and TRBJ2-3; D is possibly TRBD2 (6 bases). Between the trimmed V and J ends, which lost 5 bases and 0 bases, there was a span of 13 bases. Germline values: CDR1 SGHRS, CDR2 YFSETQ. The CDR3 totals 15 residues. The CDR3 DNA follows: TGCGCCAGCAGGAGGGCGGGGCAGAGCACAGATACGCAGTATTTT. The encoded protein is CASRRAGQSTDTQYF.

This chain links TRBV29-1 with TRBJ2-7, with a tentative D call TRBD2 (5 bases). Trimming took off 5 bases at V and 5 bases at J, with 16 bases between the two ends. The CDR3 has 13 amino acids. The germline V gene encodes CDR1 SQVTM and CDR2 ANQGSEA. The CDR3 region is CSVSTTLGNEQYF. The CDR3 bases are TGCAGCGTTTCCACAACACTAGGGAACGAGCAGTACTTC.

The chain couples TRBV5-6 to TRBJ1-1; D is ambiguous. Trimming stripped 0 bases from V and 1 base from J, with 4 bases between. The CDR3 extends over 13 amino acids. CDR1 and CDR2 from the germline V gene are SGHDT and YYEEEE. Here the CDR3 reads CASSLVKNTEAFF. The CDR3 coding sequence is TGTGCCAGCAGCTTGGTCAAGAACACTGAAGCTTTCTTT.

This clone was observed a few times. This chain links TRBV30 with TRBJ1-4; D ambiguous. The V end lost 0 bases, the J end lost 3 bases, and 11 bases lay between the germline ends. Per the germline V gene, CDR1 is GTSNPN and CDR2 is SVGIG (reference sequence). The CDR3 runs 15 residues. CDR3 coding DNA: TGTGCCTGGAGTGTATCAGGACTTCCTAATGAAAAACTGTTTTTT. It encodes CAWSVSGLPNEKLFF.

The rearrangement links TRBV7-2 to TRBJ2-5, with 9 bases aligning to TRBD2. This CDR3 has 16 residues. Per germline, CDR1 SGHTA and CDR2 FQGNSA. V lost 1 base to trimming and J lost 6 bases; unmatched junction nucleotides: 9. The CDR3 protein is CASSLEPGLASKTQYF. The DNA for the CDR3 is TGTGCCAGCAGCTTAGAGCCCGGACTAGCGTCGAAGACCCAGTACTTC. The whole variable domain, filled in from reference TRBV7-2 and TRBJ2-5, reads GAGVSQSPSNKVTEKGKDVELRCDPISGHTALYWYRQSLGQGLEFLIYFQGNSAPDKSGLPSDRFSAERTGGSVSTLTIQRTQQEDSAVYLCASSLEPGLASKTQYFGPGTRLLVL.

The J gene is TRBJ2-7, the V gene TRBV19; no firm D call. Trimming shortened V by 0 bases and J by 4 bases, and 7 bases separated the two germline ends. This CDR3 comprises 13 residues. Germline loops: CDR1 LNHDA, CDR2 SQIVND (reference sequence). The CDR3 sequence: CASSIEAGYEQYF. CDR3 coding DNA: TGTGCCAGTAGTATAGAAGCTGGGTACGAGCAGTACTTC.

The chain couples TRBV5-1 to TRBJ1-5, with D maybe TRBD1 (6 bases). Germline values: CDR1 SGHRS, CDR2 YFSETQ. V was trimmed by 9 bases and J by 3 bases, leaving 16 bases between them. The CDR3 loop spans 14 amino acids. The CDR3 spells CATGGDKINQPQHF. The CDR3 DNA sequence: TGCGCCACCGGGGGGGACAAGATCAATCAGCCCCAGCATTTT. Drawing the rest from reference TRBV5-1 and TRBJ1-5, the complete variable domain is KAGVTQTPRYLIKTRGQQVTLSCSPISGHRSVSWYQQTPGQGLQFLFEYFSETQRNKGNFPGRFSGRQFSNSRSEMNVSTLELGDSALYLCATGGDKINQPQHFGDGTRLSIL.

As regards this clone: A junction end diverges from the germline sequence, so it may reflect a read error. The chain uses TRBV4-3 and TRBJ2-5; D tentatively fits TRBD1 or TRBD2 (5 bases each). The CDR3 sequence is 13 residues long. Germline V gene lookup returns CDR1 LGHNA and CDR2 YSLEER. The CDR3 nucleotides are TGCGCCAGCAGCACCGGGACCCAAGGGACCCAGTACTTC. This sequence encodes CASSTGTQGTQYF.

This clone is a singleton in its sample. The rearrangement joins TRBV5-1 to TRBJ2-3; 7 bases are a match to TRBD1. Looked up from germline, CDR1 is SGHRS and CDR2 is YFSETQ. The CDR3 contains 11 residues. J was trimmed by 10 bases and V by 4 bases; bases with no gene match: 3. In DNA form, the CDR3 reads TGCGCCAGCAGCAACAGGGGCGCGCAGTATTTT. It codes for CASSNRGAQYF. The variable domain in full, with the rest retrieved from reference TRBV5-1 and TRBJ2-3, is KAGVTQTPRYLIKTRGQQVTLSCSPISGHRSVSWYQQTPGQGLQFLFEYFSETQRNKGNFPGRFSGRQFSNSRSEMNVSTLELGDSALYLCASSNRGAQYFGPGTRLTVL.